This T cell receptor (beta chain) was retrieved from a study of blood T cell repertoires in COVID-19. Here immunoSEQ multiplex PCR was the method, and the copy in TCRdb shows in-frame clones only, minus some. Altogether about 100,000 clones are present, roughly nine tenths being singletons, with the ten largest covering 5.1%. The germline V gene has CDR1 KGHSH and CDR2 LQKENI. This CDR3 spans 14 amino acids. Trimming took 2 bases from V and 6 from J, leaving 13 bases between them. This chain links TRBV18 with TRBJ1-2; tentatively, D is TRBD1 (5 bases). The receptor was isolated from a human donor in a cohort sampled during active COVID-19. Sequencing used peripheral blood. CDR3 amino acids: CASSPAGFENGYTF. The CDR3 DNA sequence: TGTGCCAGCTCACCAGCAGGGTTTGAGAATGGCTACACCTTC.